This TCR beta chain was profiled in a study of cytomegalovirus exposure and HLA in healthy donors. This CDR3 contains 13 residues. V lost 7 bases to trimming and J lost 5 bases; unmatched junction nucleotides: 8. Germline lookup yields CDR1 SGHRS and CDR2 YFSETQ. General study findings and limits: In an earlier analysis, most TCR beta V segments were productive about 87% or about 30% of the time. The investigators catalogued some 150 TCR beta chains as cytomegalovirus-associated. Later analysis demonstrated an association between a missense DCLRE1C variant and TCR beta V- and J-gene trimming.

As for the donors, each was a healthy bone marrow donor. The PCR contained 60 Vbeta and 13 Jbeta primers. Clones were read by immunoSEQ multiplex PCR, and TCRdb kept only the in-frame ones, dropping some. The sample has about 180,000 clones, about 82% seen once. To note about this clone: The antigen is undetermined.

The source is a woman in her twenties or thirties in good health and CMV-seronegative. Sequenced sample: PBMCs. The chain employs TRBV5-1 and TRBJ1-1; 7 bases fit TRBD1. CDR3 protein: CASRQGSATEAFF. The CDR3 coding sequence is TGCGCCAGCCGACAGGGTTCGGCGACTGAAGCTTTCTTT.